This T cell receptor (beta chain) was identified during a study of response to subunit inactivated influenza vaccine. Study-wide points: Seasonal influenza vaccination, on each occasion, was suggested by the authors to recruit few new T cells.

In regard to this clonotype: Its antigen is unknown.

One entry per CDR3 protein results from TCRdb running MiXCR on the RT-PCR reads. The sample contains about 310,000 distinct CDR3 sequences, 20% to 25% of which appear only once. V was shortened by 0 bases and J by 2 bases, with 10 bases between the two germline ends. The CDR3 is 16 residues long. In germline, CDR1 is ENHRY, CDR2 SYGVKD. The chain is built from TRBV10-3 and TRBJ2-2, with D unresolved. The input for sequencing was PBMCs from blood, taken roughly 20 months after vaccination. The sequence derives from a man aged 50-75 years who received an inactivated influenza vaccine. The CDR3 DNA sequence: TGTGCCATCAGTGAGTCGGCACACACAAACACCGGGGAGCTGTTTTTT. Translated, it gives CAISESAHTNTGELFF.